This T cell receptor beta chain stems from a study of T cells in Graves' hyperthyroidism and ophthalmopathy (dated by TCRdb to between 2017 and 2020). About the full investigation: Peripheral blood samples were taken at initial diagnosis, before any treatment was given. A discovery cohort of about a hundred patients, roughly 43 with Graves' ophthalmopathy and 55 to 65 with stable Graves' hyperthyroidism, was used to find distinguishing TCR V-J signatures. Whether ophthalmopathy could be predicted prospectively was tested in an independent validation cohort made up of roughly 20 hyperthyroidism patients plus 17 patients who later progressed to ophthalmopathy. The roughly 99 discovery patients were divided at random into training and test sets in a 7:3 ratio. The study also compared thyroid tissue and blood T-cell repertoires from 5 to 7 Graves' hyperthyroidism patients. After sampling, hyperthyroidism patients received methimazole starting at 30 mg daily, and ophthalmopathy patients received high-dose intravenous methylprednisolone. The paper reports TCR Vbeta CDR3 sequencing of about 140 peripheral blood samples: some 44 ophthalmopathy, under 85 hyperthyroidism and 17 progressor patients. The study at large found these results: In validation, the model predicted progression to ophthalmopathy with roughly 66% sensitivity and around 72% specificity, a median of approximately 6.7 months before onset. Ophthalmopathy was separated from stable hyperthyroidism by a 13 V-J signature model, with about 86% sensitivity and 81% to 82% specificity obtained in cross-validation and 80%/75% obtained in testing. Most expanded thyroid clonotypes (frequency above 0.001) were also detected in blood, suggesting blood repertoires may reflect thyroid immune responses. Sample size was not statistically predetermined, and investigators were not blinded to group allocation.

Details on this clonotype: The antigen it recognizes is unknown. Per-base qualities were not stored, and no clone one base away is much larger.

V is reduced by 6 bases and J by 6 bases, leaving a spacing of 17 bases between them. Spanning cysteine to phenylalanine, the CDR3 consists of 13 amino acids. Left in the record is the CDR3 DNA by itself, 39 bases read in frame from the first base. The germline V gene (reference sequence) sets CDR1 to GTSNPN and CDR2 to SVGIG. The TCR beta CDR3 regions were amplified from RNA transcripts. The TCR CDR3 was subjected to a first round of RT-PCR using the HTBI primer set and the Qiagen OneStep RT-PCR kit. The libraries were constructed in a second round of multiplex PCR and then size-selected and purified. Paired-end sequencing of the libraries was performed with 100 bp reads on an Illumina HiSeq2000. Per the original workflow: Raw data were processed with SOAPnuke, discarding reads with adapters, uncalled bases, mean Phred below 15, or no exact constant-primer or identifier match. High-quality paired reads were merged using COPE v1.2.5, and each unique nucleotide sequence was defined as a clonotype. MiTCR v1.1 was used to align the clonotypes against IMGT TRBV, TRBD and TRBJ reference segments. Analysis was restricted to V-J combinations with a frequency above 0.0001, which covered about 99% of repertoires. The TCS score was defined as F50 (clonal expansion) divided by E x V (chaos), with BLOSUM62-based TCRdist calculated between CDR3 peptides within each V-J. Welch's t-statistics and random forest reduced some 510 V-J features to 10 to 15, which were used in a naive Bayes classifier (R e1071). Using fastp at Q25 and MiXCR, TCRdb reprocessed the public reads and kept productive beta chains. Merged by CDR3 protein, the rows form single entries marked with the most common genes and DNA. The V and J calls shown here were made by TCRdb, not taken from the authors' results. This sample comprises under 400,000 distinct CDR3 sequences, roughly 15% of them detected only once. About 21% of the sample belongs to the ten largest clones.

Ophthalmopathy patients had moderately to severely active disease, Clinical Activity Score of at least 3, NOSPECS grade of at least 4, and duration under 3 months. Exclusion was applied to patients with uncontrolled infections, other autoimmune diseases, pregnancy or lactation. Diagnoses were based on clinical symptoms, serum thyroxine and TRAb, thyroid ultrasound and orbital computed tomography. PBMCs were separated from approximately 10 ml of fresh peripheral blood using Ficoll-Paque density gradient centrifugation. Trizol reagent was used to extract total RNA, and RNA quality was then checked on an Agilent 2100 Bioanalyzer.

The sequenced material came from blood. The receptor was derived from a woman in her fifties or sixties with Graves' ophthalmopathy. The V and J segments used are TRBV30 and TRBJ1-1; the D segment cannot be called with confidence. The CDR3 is CACKLNEAAEAFF. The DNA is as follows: TGTGCCTGTAAGTTGAATGAAGCGGCTGAAGCTTTCTTT.